This T cell receptor (beta chain) was found in a study of blood T cell repertoires in COVID-19. Study details: T cells, B-cell-depleted T cells, or PBMCs supplied cDNA or gDNA.

Produced via immunoSEQ multiplex PCR; TCRdb's table is partial and in-frame only. The data show about 250,000 clones, nearly 90% seen once. With V trimmed by 4 bases and J by 4 bases, 10 bases remained unmatched. There are 15 residues in the CDR3. CDR1 SQVTM and CDR2 ANQGSEA come from the germline V gene. The rearrangement uses TRBV29-1 and TRBJ1-2; TRBD1 agrees at 9 bases. This sequence was found in a man aged 18 to 35 with active or convalescent COVID-19. Sequencing input: peripheral blood. CDR3 nucleotides: TGCAGCGTTGGTTTGGGGACAGGGTCGATCTATGGCTACACCTTC. This gives the protein CSVGLGTGSIYGYTF.